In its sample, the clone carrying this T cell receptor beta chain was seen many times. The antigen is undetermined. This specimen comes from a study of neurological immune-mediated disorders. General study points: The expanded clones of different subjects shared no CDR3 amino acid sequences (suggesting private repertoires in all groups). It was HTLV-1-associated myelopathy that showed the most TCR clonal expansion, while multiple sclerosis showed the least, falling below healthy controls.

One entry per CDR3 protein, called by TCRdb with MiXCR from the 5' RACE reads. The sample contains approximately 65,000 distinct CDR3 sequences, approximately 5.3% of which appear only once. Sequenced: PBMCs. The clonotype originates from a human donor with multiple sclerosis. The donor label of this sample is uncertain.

The chain's CDR3 is CASSQERDEQFF. The DNA of the CDR3 is TGTGCCAGCAGCCAAGAGAGGGATGAGCAGTTCTTC. The chain recombines TRBV4-2 with TRBJ2-1, with D possibly TRBD2 on 5 matching bases. The CDR3 is 12 amino acids. The V end lost 0 bases, the J end lost 8 bases, and 5 bases lay between the germline ends. Germline V lookup: CDR1 LGHNA, CDR2 YNFKEQ.